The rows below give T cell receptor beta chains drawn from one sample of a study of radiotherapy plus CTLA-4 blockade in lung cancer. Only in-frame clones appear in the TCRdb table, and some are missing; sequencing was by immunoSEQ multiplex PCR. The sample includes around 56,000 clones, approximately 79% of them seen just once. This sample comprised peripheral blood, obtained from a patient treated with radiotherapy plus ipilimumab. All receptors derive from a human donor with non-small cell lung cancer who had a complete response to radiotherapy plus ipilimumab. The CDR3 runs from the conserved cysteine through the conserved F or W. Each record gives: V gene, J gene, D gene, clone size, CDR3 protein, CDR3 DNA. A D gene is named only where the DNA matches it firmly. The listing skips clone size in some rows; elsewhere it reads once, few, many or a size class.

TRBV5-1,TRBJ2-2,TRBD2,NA,CASSLAKTSGGSYTGELFF,TGCGCCAGCAGCTTGGCCAAGACTAGCGGGGGGTCATACACCGGGGAGCTGTTTTTT
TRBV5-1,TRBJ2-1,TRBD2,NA,CASSGGTSGRNEQFF,TGCGCCAGCTCCGGCGGGACTAGCGGGAGAAATGAGCAGTTCTTC
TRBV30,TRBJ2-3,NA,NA,CAWSRRTGMTDTQYF,TGTGCCTGGAGCCGGAGAACCGGGATGACAGATACGCAGTATTTT
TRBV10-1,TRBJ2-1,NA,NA,CASSESGTEGEQFF,TGCGCCAGCAGTGAGTCGGGGACGGAGGGTGAGCAGTTCTTC
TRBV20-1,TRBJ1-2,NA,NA,CSIGGIVGYTF,TGCAGTATCGGCGGGATCGTTGGCTACACCTTC
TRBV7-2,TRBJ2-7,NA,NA,CASSLVGRAGEQYF,TGTGCCAGCAGCTTAGTGGGCAGGGCTGGCGAGCAGTACTTC
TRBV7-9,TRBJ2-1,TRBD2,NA,CASSLWTSGRVAEQFF,TGTGCCAGCAGCTTATGGACTAGCGGGAGGGTGGCTGAGCAGTTCTTC
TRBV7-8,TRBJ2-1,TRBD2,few,CASSFRTSGTTYNEQFF,TGTGCCAGCAGCTTCCGGACTAGCGGGACCACCTACAATGAGCAGTTCTTC
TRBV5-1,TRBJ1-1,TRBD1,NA,CASSTGQAFSNTEAFF,TGCGCCAGCAGCACTGGACAGGCCTTCTCGAACACTGAAGCTTTCTTT
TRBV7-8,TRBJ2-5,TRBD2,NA,CASSFNSGRQETQYF,TGTGCCAGCAGCTTCAACAGCGGGAGGCAAGAGACCCAGTACTTC
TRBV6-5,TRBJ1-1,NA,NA,CASSYSTTAEAFF,TGTGCCAGCAGTTACTCAACCACGGCTGAAGCTTTCTTT
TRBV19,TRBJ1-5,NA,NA,CASTPSRGNNQPQHF,TGTGCCAGTACACCATCGAGAGGGAATAATCAGCCCCAGCATTTT
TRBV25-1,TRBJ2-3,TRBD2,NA,CASSPRTSGRLYTQYF,TGTGCCAGCAGTCCACGGACTAGCGGGAGGTTATATACGCAGTATTTT
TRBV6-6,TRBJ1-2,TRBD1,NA,CASSPSGQANGYTF,TGTGCCAGCAGTCCCTCCGGACAGGCCAATGGCTACACCTTC
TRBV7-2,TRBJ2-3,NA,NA,CASSLPRAASHTQYF,TGTGCCAGCAGCTTACCCAGAGCGGCTTCTCATACGCAGTATTTT
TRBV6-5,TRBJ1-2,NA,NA,CASSAEIRGAYGYTF,TGTGCCAGCAGCGCTGAAATTCGGGGGGCCTATGGCTACACCTTC